These 19 T cell receptor beta chains originate from one sample sequenced in a study of blood T cells in healthy people across ages. Then a second PCR, running roughly 7 to 11 cycles, was carried out with a sample-barcoded 5' primer and a J-beta primer mix. TCRdb reprocessed the 5' RACE reads with MiXCR, giving one entry per CDR3 protein. In the table there are 700,000 to 800,000 distinct CDR3 sequences, around 46% of which are singletons. The sample comprised blood. Source of these receptors: a woman aged 60-75 years in good health.

The sample holds many counts of this clonotype. This sequence joins TRBV9 and TRBJ2-3, with 7 positions matching TRBD2. V shed 4 bases, J shed 4 bases, and the junction held 15 bases outside the gene matches. The CDR3 totals 17 residues. Germline V gene data show CDR1 as SGDLS and CDR2 as YYNGEE. The CDR3 spells CASSTRLAESQSDTQYF. The DNA for the CDR3 is TGTGCCAGCAGCACCCGCCTAGCGGAGTCTCAATCAGATACGCAGTATTTT.

With regard to this clonotype: A junction boundary mismatches the germline segment, possibly from a read error. The chain uses TRBV3-1 and TRBJ2-7, with TRBD1 identical over 7 bases. Per the germline V gene, CDR1 is LGHDT and CDR2 is YNNKEL (reference sequence). The CDR3 runs 16 residues. The CDR3 DNA reads TGTGCCGGCAGCCGCCAACGGACAGGCCCCCACTACGAGCAGTACTTC. It encodes CAGSRQRTGPHYEQYF.

J is TRBJ2-1 and V is TRBV21-1; the listed D gene, TRBD1, was not tested against the DNA. TRBV21-1 is described as a pseudogene. The CDR3 contains 19 residues. The CDR3 loop reads CASSNCPLTSGGSYNEQFF. CDR3 in DNA: TGTGCCAGCAGCAACTGCCCCCTTACCTCGGGGGGATCCTACAATGAGCAGTTCTTC.

This clonotype came up a few times. Relative to the germline gene, one junction end is altered; a read error may explain this. V usage is TRBV2 and J usage is TRBJ2-3, with 9 bases fitting TRBD2. The germline gives CDR1 SNHLY, CDR2 FYNNEI. The CDR3 contains 16 residues. The CDR3 reads CASSPTTAGGSDTRYF. The CDR3 DNA reads TGTGCCAGCAGCCCCACCACAGCGGGGGGCTCGGATACGCGGTATTTT.

This clonotype was found a few times. V usage is TRBV10-3 and J usage is TRBJ2-2; no reliable D call. CDR3 length equals 12 residues. Germline loops: CDR1 ENHRY, CDR2 SYGVKD. V lost 10 bases and J lost 1, with 7 bases in between. The CDR3, as DNA: TGTGCCAGTTACCGGAACACCGGGGAGCTGTTTTTT. It is translated as CASYRNTGELFF.

The rearrangement links TRBV25-1 to TRBJ1-2, with D perhaps matching TRBD1 (6 bases). The CDR3 length is 15 residues. With 4 bases removed from V and 2 bases from J, the gap between germline ends came to 14 bases. Germline assignment: CDR1 MGHDK and CDR2 SYGVNS. Written as DNA, the CDR3 is TGTGCCAGCAGTGCCACTCGGGACACCAACTATGGCTACACCTTC. This translates into CASSATRDTNYGYTF.

The chain joins TRBV9 to TRBJ2-1; D is undetermined. The CDR3 is 14 amino acids. Trimming removed 4 bases at V and 1 base at J, with 9 bases between. Germline V lookup: CDR1 SGDLS, CDR2 YYNGEE. For the CDR3, the DNA is TGTGCCAGCAGCATGGAGTCATCCTACAATGAGCAGTTCTTC. It encodes CASSMESSYNEQFF.

The V call is TRBV5-1, the J call TRBJ2-2, with D unresolved. V dropped 3 bases and J dropped 8 bases, with 8 bases sitting between them. This CDR3 spans 12 amino acids. Germline V gene sequence: CDR1 SGHRS, CDR2 YFSETQ. CDR3 in amino acids: CASSWGMGELFF. CDR3 in DNA: TGCGCCAGCAGCTGGGGAATGGGGGAGCTGTTTTTT.

This clonotype was recorded at least ten times. CDR3 in amino acids: CASSHSAGKNEQFF. CDR3 DNA: TGTGCCAGCAGTCATAGCGCAGGGAAAAATGAGCAGTTCTTC. This rearrangement joins TRBV7-9 to TRBJ2-1, with D perhaps being TRBD1 or TRBD2 (5 bases each). Germline values: CDR1 SEHNR, CDR2 FQNEAQ (reference sequence). V lost 6 bases to trimming and J lost 7 bases, with 16 bases between them. The CDR3 spans 14 residues.

V usage is TRBV9 and J usage is TRBJ2-5; 14 bases agree with TRBD2. V was clipped by 0 bases and J by 11 bases; unmatched bases: 9. Germline V gives CDR1 SGDLS, CDR2 YYNGEE. CDR3 length: 16 residues. CDR3 coding DNA: TGTGCCAGCAGCGTAGCAGGGACTAGCGGGAGCAATGAGCAGTACTTC. Translating gives CASSVAGTSGSNEQYF.

This clonotype was counted between two and nine times. The chain uses TRBV2 and TRBJ1-6, with D hard to call. Germline values: CDR1 SNHLY, CDR2 FYNNEI. This CDR3 spans 11 amino acids. V lost 2 bases, J lost 10 bases, and 3 bases lay in between. CDR3 sequence (DNA): TGTGCCAGCAGTGAACACTCACCCCTCCACTTT. Protein: CASSEHSPLHF.

The rearrangement links TRBV10-3 to TRBJ1-3, with D tentatively TRBD1 (6 bases). The CDR3 covers 15 residues. V was cut by 3 bases and J by 4 bases, with 13 bases left in between. Germline CDR1 reads ENHRY; CDR2 reads SYGVKD. The CDR3 sequence is CAISETGTLGNTIYF. Written as DNA, the CDR3 is TGTGCCATCAGTGAAACCGGGACACTCGGAAACACCATATATTTT.

This chain connects TRBV12-3 or TRBV12-4 to TRBJ1-2, with D maybe TRBD1 (5 bases). The germline V and J ends were trimmed by 7 bases and 7 bases, with 19 bases remaining between them. The CDR3 has 14 residues. CDR3 sequence reads: CASTPGPVSSGYTF. The DNA of the CDR3 is TGTGCCAGCACCCCGGGACCTGTTTCATCTGGCTACACCTTC.

The chain has TRBV9 and TRBJ2-7; a possible D gene is TRBD1 (5 bases). V dropped 0 bases and J dropped 6 bases, with 13 bases sitting between them. Germline CDR1 reads SGDLS; CDR2 reads YYNGEE. The CDR3 sequence is 14 residues long. The CDR3: CASSVDEGVGEQYF. CDR3 coding DNA: TGTGCCAGCAGCGTAGACGAAGGGGTTGGCGAGCAGTACTTC.

CDR3 sequence reads: CASSPRRTHSSYEQYF. CDR3 coding DNA: TGTGCCAGCAGTCCCCGGAGGACTCATAGCTCCTACGAGCAGTACTTC. The V gene is TRBV6-5, the J gene TRBJ2-7; TRBD2 is a possible D gene (5 bases). V gave up 5 bases and J gave up 0 bases, with 17 bases separating them. The CDR3 has 16 residues. CDR1 MNHEY and CDR2 SVGAGI come from the germline V gene.

As to this clonotype: Being one base from a much bigger clone, this may be a read error. In nucleotides, the CDR3 is TGTGCCAGCAGCTTGGGACAGGGGACGTTTGGGGCCAACGTCCTGACTTTC. Amino acid sequence: CASSLGQGTFGANVLTF. The chain links TRBV3-1 to TRBJ2-6, with 10 bases that match TRBD1. Trimming took 5 bases from V and 3 from J; bases not matched to a gene: 7. The CDR3 totals 17 residues. The germline gives CDR1 LGHDT, CDR2 YNNKEL (reference sequence).

In this sample, this clonotype turned up a few times. The J gene is TRBJ1-1, the V gene TRBV20-1, with TRBD1 matching 8 bases. The CDR3 runs to 14 residues. Per the germline V gene, CDR1 is DFQATT and CDR2 is SNEGSKA (reference sequence). V trimming: 0 bases; J trimming: 4 bases; junction bases outside the gene matches: 4. This chain's CDR3 is CSARDGQGGTEAFF. In DNA, the CDR3 is TGCAGTGCTAGAGATGGACAGGGAGGCACTGAAGCTTTCTTT.

The chain uses TRBV7-3 and TRBJ2-3; D is undetermined. This CDR3 is 13 amino acids long. The germline gives CDR1 SGHTA, CDR2 FQGTGA. V was trimmed by 7 bases and J by 0 bases, leaving 8 bases between them. This chain's CDR3 is CASKPASTDTQYF. The CDR3 nucleotides read TGTGCCAGCAAACCGGCTAGCACAGATACGCAGTATTTT.

This chain uses TRBV3-1 with TRBJ2-1; unclear D gene. V lost 0 bases to trimming and J lost 15 bases, with 12 bases between them. The CDR3 runs to 12 residues. From germline, CDR1 is LGHDT and CDR2 YNNKEL (reference sequence). The CDR3 DNA follows: TGTGCCAGCAGCCAAGAAGGAGCGTATCTGTTCTTC. This codes for CASSQEGAYLFF.